This T cell receptor beta chain was profiled in a study of patients and donors after allogeneic stem cell transplantation. Each CDR3 protein gets one entry after TCRdb re-called the RT-PCR reads with MiXCR. The table has roughly 960,000 distinct CDR3 sequences, over 15% seen once. The length of the CDR3 is 15 residues. Germline CDR1 and CDR2: SGHRS and YFSETQ. V was shortened by 5 bases and J by 0 bases, with 12 bases between the two germline ends. This clonotype was recorded at least ten times. The chain carries TRBV5-1 and TRBJ1-3; a weak D match, TRBD1 (5 bases). What was sequenced was blood, either unsorted or a sorted T cell fraction (not recorded which). This sequence was found in a human donor who was either an allogeneic HSCT recipient or a stem cell or donor lymphocyte infusion donor (not recorded which). It is not recorded whose cells these are; they may come from a transplant donor. CDR3 loop: CASSYDGTSGNTIYF. The CDR3 region has the DNA TGCGCCAGCAGTTATGACGGGACCTCTGGAAACACCATATATTTT.